This passage covers 14 T cell receptor beta chains from one sample sequenced in a study of molecular identifiers for immune sequencing clone quantification. TCRdb analysed the PCR reads with MiXCR anew, one entry per CDR3 protein. The sample carries about 320,000 distinct CDR3 sequences, 24% recorded once. Specimen: naive CD8+ T cells from blood, with Jurkat cell RNA spiked in. Subset of the sample: FACS-sorted CD8+CD4-CCR7+CD45RA+ naive T cells. The receptors stem from a human donor in good health. Some libraries in this study had Jurkat cell RNA spiked in.

This rearrangement joins TRBV4-3 to TRBJ2-7; D is perhaps TRBD2 (5 bases). This CDR3 is built from 13 residues. Deletions cut 4 bases from V and 3 bases from J, with 10 bases between. Germline V gene lookup returns CDR1 LGHNA and CDR2 YSLEER. The CDR3 loop is CASSLSVNYEQYF. CDR3 coding DNA: TGCGCCAGCAGCCTTAGCGTTAACTACGAGCAGTACTTC.

V is TRBV9 and J is TRBJ1-4; D is uncertain. The germline V and J ends were trimmed by 2 bases and 8 bases, with 16 bases remaining between them. The CDR3 has 15 amino acids. Germline lookup yields CDR1 SGDLS and CDR2 YYNGEE. CDR3 DNA: TGTGCCAGCAGCGTGAAGACTAGGTCAGGAGAAAAACTGTTTTTT. This sequence encodes CASSVKTRSGEKLFF. Looking up the rest from reference TRBV9 and TRBJ1-4 gives the full variable domain: DSGVTQTPKHLITATGQRVTLRCSPRSGDLSVYWYQQSLDQGLQFLIQYYNGEERAKGNILERFSAQQFPDLHSELNLSSLELGDSALYFCASSVKTRSGEKLFFGSGTQLSVL.

The chain has TRBV30 and TRBJ2-1, with 9 positions matching TRBD1. The germline gives CDR1 GTSNPN, CDR2 SVGIG (reference sequence). The CDR3 extends over 14 amino acids. With V trimmed by 3 bases and J by 8 bases, 8 bases remained unmatched. CDR3 nucleotides: TGTGCCTGGAGCCCGGGACAGGGTTTTTATGAGCAGTTCTTC. Encoded protein: CAWSPGQGFYEQFF.

In this sample, this clonotype turned up many times. The rearrangement links TRBV19 to TRBJ2-2; D is unresolved. The CDR3 runs 14 residues. Per the germline V gene, CDR1 is LNHDA and CDR2 is SQIVND (reference sequence). V lost 3 bases and J lost 6, with 11 bases in between. For the CDR3, the DNA is TGTGCCAGTAGTATGGTAGTGTCCGCCGGGGAGCTGTTTTTT. Translating gives CASSMVVSAGELFF. Using reference TRBV19 and TRBJ2-2 for the parts outside the CDR3, the full variable domain is DGGITQSPKYLFRKEGQNVTLSCEQNLNHDAMYWYRQDPGQGLRLIYYSQIVNDFQKGDIAEGYSVSREKKESFPLTVTSAQKNPTAFYLCASSMVVSAGELFFGEGSRLTVL.

Of note for this clonotype: A much larger clone differs from this one at a single base, so this may be a read error. The chain employs TRBV29-1 and TRBJ1-1; D is uncertain. The V gene's germline CDR1 is SQVTM and CDR2 ANQGSEA. CDR3 length equals 14 residues. CDR3 bases: TGCAGGGTTGAACATAGGATTATAGGGTCTGAAGCTTTCTTT. Translated, it gives CRVEHRIIGSEAFF.

On this clonotype itself: A much bigger clone sits one base away, suggesting this may be a read error. This chain connects TRBV7-2 to TRBJ2-7; maybe TRBD2 (5 bases). The CDR3 totals 13 residues. Germline CDR1 is SGHTA and CDR2 is FQGNSA. CDR3 amino acids: CASRPGITYERYF. The CDR3, as DNA: TGTGCCAGCAGACCCGGGATAACCTACGAGCGGTACTTC.

There are many counts of this clonotype. V usage is TRBV5-1 and J usage is TRBJ2-7, with a weak D call TRBD2 (5 bases). Germline values: CDR1 SGHRS, CDR2 YFSETQ. Trimming cost V 0 bases and J 1 base, with 14 bases left between them. The CDR3 runs 16 residues. CDR3 DNA: TGCGCCAGCAGCTTGGCCGAAGGACTGCTATCCTACGAGCAGTACTTC. Amino acid sequence: CASSLAEGLLSYEQYF.

The V and J genes are TRBV5-6 and TRBJ2-6; TRBD2 is a possible D gene (5 bases). The germline CDR1 and CDR2 sequences are SGHDT and YYEEEE. Trimming pared 0 bases from V and 1 base from J, leaving 14 bases between. The CDR3 totals 18 residues. The CDR3 nucleotides read TGTGCCAGCAGCTTGGCCGGGGATTCGATATCTGGGGCCAACGTCCTGACTTTC. Its translation is CASSLAGDSISGANVLTF.

About this clonotype itself: One base away lies a much larger clone, so this may be a sequencing read error. CDR3 bases: TGTGCCAGCAGTTACGGGCGGATTAGGCGGGGGAGCACAGATACGGAGTATTTT. Its protein is CASSYGRIRRGSTDTEYF. The rearrangement links TRBV6-5 to TRBJ2-3, with 7 bases aligning to TRBD2. CDR3 size: 18 residues. Germline V gene lookup returns CDR1 MNHEY and CDR2 SVGAGI.

The chain combines TRBV4-3 with TRBJ2-7; D might be TRBD2 (6 bases). Trimming took off 3 bases at V and 2 bases at J, with 17 bases between the two ends. Germline CDR1 and CDR2: LGHNA and YSLEER. The CDR3 length is 16 residues. Here the CDR3 reads CASSQHPGRGTYEQYF. CDR3 coding DNA: TGCGCCAGCAGCCAGCACCCGGGACGGGGGACCTACGAGCAGTACTTC.

This clonotype came up a few times. This chain uses TRBV12-3 or TRBV12-4 with TRBJ1-2, with D unresolved. The V end lost 7 bases, the J end lost 0 bases, and 12 bases lay between the germline ends. There are 14 residues in the CDR3. CDR3 residues: CASITTTANYGYTF. The CDR3 nucleotides are TGTGCCAGCATCACGACAACCGCTAACTATGGCTACACCTTC.

The V call is TRBV5-4, the J call TRBJ2-2, with D perhaps given as TRBD1 or TRBD2 (5 bases each). The V end was cut by 1 base, the J end by 1 base, with 8 bases between. Germline-derived CDR1 and CDR2 are SGHNT and YYREEE (reference sequence). This CDR3 is 15 amino acids long. In nucleotides, the CDR3 is TGTGCCAGCAGCTTGACAGGACTGAACACCGGGGAGCTGTTTTTT. The encoded protein is CASSLTGLNTGELFF.

This clonotype was counted between two and nine times. The chain is built from TRBV7-6 and TRBJ1-6; 12 nucleotides agree with TRBD1. V was pared by 4 bases and J by 7 bases, with 11 bases of the junction left unmatched. In germline, CDR1 is SGHVS, CDR2 FNYEAQ. CDR3 length: 18 amino acids. The CDR3 here is CASSSFPPGTGGNSPLHF. The CDR3 DNA sequence: TGTGCCAGCAGCTCTTTCCCCCCCGGGACAGGGGGCAATTCACCCCTCCACTTT.

This clonotype was counted many times. This chain links TRBV30 with TRBJ1-2; D remains unclear. CDR3 length: 13 residues. The V gene's germline CDR1 is GTSNPN and CDR2 SVGIG (reference sequence). Trimming cost V 0 bases and J 5 bases, with 10 bases left between them. The CDR3 DNA sequence: TGTGCCTGGAGTGTTGGCAGGAATTATGGCTACACCTTC. Translated: CAWSVGRNYGYTF.